These 10 T cell receptor beta chains share one sample of origin, sequenced in a study of blood T cells in healthy people across ages. Sample-barcoded 5' priming and a J-beta primer mix drove a second PCR of 7 to 11 cycles. TCRdb re-called the 5' RACE reads with MiXCR, one entry per CDR3 protein. The profile shows around 2 million distinct CDR3 sequences, about 39% of them singletons. The specimen was blood. These receptors were collected from a human donor in good health.

The chain couples TRBV19 to TRBJ1-2; no reliable D call. Germline-derived CDR1 and CDR2 are LNHDA and SQIVND (reference sequence). CDR3 size: 15 residues. Trimming stripped 3 bases from V and 2 bases from J, with 13 bases between. The CDR3 region is CASSIFRENNYGYTF. The CDR3 nucleotides are TGTGCCAGTAGTATCTTTCGGGAAAACAACTATGGCTACACCTTC.

The rearrangement links TRBV29-1 to TRBJ2-3, with no clear D. Looked up from germline, CDR1 is SQVTM and CDR2 is ANQGSEA. The CDR3 length is 11 residues. Between the trimmed V and J ends, which lost 3 bases and 6 bases, there was a span of 7 bases. The DNA for the CDR3 is TGCAGCGTTGATAATGTTGATACGCAGTATTTT. Translation: CSVDNVDTQYF.

Only a few counts were recorded for this clonotype. This chain joins TRBV7-2 and TRBJ2-5; 8 nucleotides line up with TRBD1. The J call is uncertain, as TRBJ2-7 better fits the DNA end. Germline assignment: CDR1 SGHTA and CDR2 FQGNSA. This CDR3 contains 13 residues. CDR3 DNA: TGTGCCAGCCGGGGACAGGTCGGCTACGAGCAGTACTTC. Translating it yields CASRGQVGYEQYF.

The CDR3 coding sequence is TGTGCCAGCAACTCTCTCCGGGGCTATGGCTACACCTTC. This sequence encodes CASNSLRGYGYTF. The chain couples TRBV11-2 to TRBJ1-2; D is undetermined. Trimming cost V 7 bases and J 4 bases, with 13 bases left between them. Germline V gene sequence: CDR1 SGHAT, CDR2 FQNNGV. This CDR3 spans 13 amino acids. The full variable domain, with the rest looked up from reference TRBV11-2 and TRBJ1-2, is EAGVAQSPRYKIIEKRQSVAFWCNPISGHATLYWYQQILGQGPKLLIQFQNNGVVDDSQLPKDRFSAERLKGVDSTLKIQPAKLEDSAVYLCASNSLRGYGYTFGSGTRLTVV.

The chain links TRBV20-1 to TRBJ1-1; D is unclear. Trimming shortened V by 6 bases and J by 0 bases, and 11 bases separated the two germline ends. The germline CDR1 and CDR2 sequences are DFQATT and SNEGSKA (reference sequence). This CDR3 is built from 13 residues. In DNA, the CDR3 is TGCAGTGCCGTAGGGATAATGAACACTGAAGCTTTCTTT. Translated, it gives CSAVGIMNTEAFF.

V and J are TRBV5-1 and TRBJ2-3; D may be TRBD2 (5 bases). Germline CDR1 is SGHRS and CDR2 is YFSETQ. V lost 7 bases to trimming and J lost 8 bases, with 23 bases between them. The CDR3 extends over 15 amino acids. The CDR3 DNA reads TGCGCCAGCCTCGTGGACTCCAGGTGGGCAGGTACGCAGTATTTT. Translating gives CASLVDSRWAGTQYF. Variable domain in full (rest from reference TRBV5-1 and TRBJ2-3): KAGVTQTPRYLIKTRGQQVTLSCSPISGHRSVSWYQQTPGQGLQFLFEYFSETQRNKGNFPGRFSGRQFSNSRSEMNVSTLELGDSALYLCASLVDSRWAGTQYFGPGTRLTVL.

The chain links TRBV6-2 or TRBV6-3 to TRBJ1-1; no firm D call. Germline assignment: CDR1 MNHEY and CDR2 SVGEGT. The CDR3 totals 13 residues. V lost 4 bases and J 1 base, leaving 7 bases between the germline ends. As DNA, the CDR3 is TGTGCCAGCAGTTGGACTTCGAACACTGAAGCTTTCTTT. Its translation: CASSWTSNTEAFF.

The chain is built from TRBV4-1 and TRBJ2-1; D perhaps matches TRBD1 (6 bases). Trimming took off 7 bases at V and 2 bases at J, with 15 bases between the two ends. The CDR3 spans 15 residues. Germline CDR1 and CDR2: MGHRA and YSYEKL. CDR3 sequence reads: CASKARTDTYNEQFF. The CDR3, as DNA: TGCGCCAGCAAAGCCCGGACAGACACCTACAATGAGCAGTTCTTC.

The chain links TRBV6-1 to TRBJ2-2; D is ambiguous. The V gene's germline CDR1 is MNHNS and CDR2 SASEGT. V gave up 1 base and J gave up 3 bases, with 3 bases separating them. There are 13 residues in the CDR3. CDR3 sequence reads: CASSEVYTGELFF. The CDR3 bases are TGTGCCAGCAGTGAAGTGTACACCGGGGAGCTGTTTTTT.

Points on this clonotype: The junction differs from germline at one of its ends, possibly a read error. The chain combines TRBV24-1 with TRBJ2-4; D perhaps matches TRBD2 (6 bases). The J call may be incorrect, as the DNA end agrees better with TRBJ2-7. The CDR3 covers 14 residues. The germline V gene encodes CDR1 KGHDR and CDR2 SFDVKD. CDR3 in DNA: TGTGTCACCAGCGGTAGCGGATCCTACTACGAGCAGTACTTC. Translating gives CVTSGSGSYYEQYF.